A selection of T cell receptor beta chains follows, all from one sample in a study of graft-versus-host responses after intestinal transplantation. The table came from immunoSEQ multiplex PCR; TCRdb's copy has only in-frame clones and leaves some out. The repertoire holds roughly 100,000 clones, with less than 90% as singletons. Their cognate antigens are unknown. The source was unstimulated CD4+ T cells sorted from spleen or lymph node cells, collected before intestinal transplant. These receptors all come from a human donor who received an intestinal transplant. The CDR3 runs from the conserved cysteine through the conserved F or W. A D gene is named only where the DNA matches it firmly.

cdr3_length: 14
v_call: TRBV25-1
j_call: TRBJ2-2
d_call: .
cdr3_nt: TGTGCCAGCAGTTACGGCACCGGGACAGGGGAGCTGTTTTTT
cdr3_aa: CASSYGTGTGELFF

cdr3_length: 16
v_call: TRBV2
j_call: TRBJ2-2
d_call: TRBD1
cdr3_nt: TGTGCCAGCAGTACCCTCTATACAGGGGGCTCCGGGGAGCTGTTTTTT
cdr3_aa: CASSTLYTGGSGELFF

cdr3_length: 14
v_call: TRBV5-1
j_call: TRBJ2-3
d_call: .
cdr3_nt: TGCGCCAGCAGCTTGGGGGCCCTCACAGATACGCAGTATTTT
cdr3_aa: CASSLGALTDTQYF

cdr3_length: 14
v_call: TRBV28
j_call: TRBJ2-2
d_call: .
cdr3_nt: TGTGCCAGCAGTCTCTCCTTGGAGACCGGGGAGCTGTTTTTT
cdr3_aa: CASSLSLETGELFF

cdr3_length: 12
v_call: TRBV13
j_call: TRBJ2-3
d_call: .
cdr3_nt: TGTGCCAGCAGCCTCGGAACAGATACGCAGTATTTT
cdr3_aa: CASSLGTDTQYF

cdr3_length: 17
v_call: TRBV6-1
j_call: TRBJ2-7
d_call: .
cdr3_nt: TGTGCCAGCAGTGAAGTCATAATAACCGGGAGCTTCCTTGAGCAGTACTTC
cdr3_aa: CASSEVIITGSFLEQYF

cdr3_length: 15
v_call: TRBV6-5
j_call: TRBJ1-3
d_call: .
cdr3_nt: TGTGCCAGCAGGGACAGATCATTGACTGGAAACACCATATATTTT
cdr3_aa: CASRDRSLTGNTIYF

cdr3_length: 13
v_call: TRBV27
j_call: TRBJ1-5
d_call: TRBD1
cdr3_nt: TGTGCCAGCAGTTGGGACAGAGATCAGCCCCAGCATTTT
cdr3_aa: CASSWDRDQPQHF

cdr3_length: 11
v_call: TRBV20-1
j_call: TRBJ2-3
d_call: .
cdr3_nt: TGCAGTGCAGAGACCAGAGATACGCAGTATTTT
cdr3_aa: CSAETRDTQYF

cdr3_length: 15
v_call: TRBV6-4
j_call: TRBJ2-1
d_call: TRBD2
cdr3_nt: TGTGCCAGCACCCTGACTAGCGGGAGTTACAATGAGCAGTTCTTC
cdr3_aa: CASTLTSGSYNEQFF